This paragraph reports one T cell receptor (beta chain). Its specific antigen is unknown. Base qualities are not at hand, and no much larger clone is one base apart. Receptors were amplified or captured by the immunoSEQ multiplex PCR assay. A mixture of 60 forward primers for TCR Vbeta segments and 13 reverse primers for TCR Jbeta segments was used in the multiplex PCR. The CDR3 region of rearranged TCR beta genes was amplified from genomic DNA by a multiplex PCR assay. The Illumina HiSeq System was used to sequence the amplified TCR beta libraries as 87-base-pair reads. On the authors' methods: A later analysis tallied approximately 87 million unique TCR beta chains across the 550 to 850 repertoires, and approximately 9.9 million of those chains were shared by two or more donors. Raw reads were error-corrected and collapsed into unique sequences by a nearest-neighbor algorithm in which closely related sequences were merged to remove PCR and sequencing errors. Alignment of CDR3 sequences to IMGT reference sequences was used to assign V, D and J gene segments. For a sequence to be retained, a match of at least six nucleotides to both a V gene segment and a J gene segment was required. Rearrangements were classified as productive when the CDR3 lacked stop codons and remained in frame with V and J, and all other rearrangements were classified as non-productive. Following IMGT convention, CDR3 was defined as the stretch from the second conserved V-encoded cysteine up to the conserved J-encoded phenylalanine. The earlier analysis of about 500 of the donors excluded sequences that lacked an unambiguous match to a single V gene segment. In an earlier analysis of several hundred of the donors, V segments were called functional above 56.7% productive rearrangements and were called segregating when the between-donor standard deviation exceeded 5%. A statistical classification framework was built to diagnose cytomegalovirus status from the catalog of TCR beta chain sequences. In a later analysis, V and J genes were assigned by comparing TCR nucleotide sequences against IMGT/GENE-DB human TR gene sequences. Using the TCRdist pipeline, a later analysis assigned CDR3 sequences along with most-parsimonious VDJ recombination scenarios. A later analysis defined each TCR beta chain by its CDR3 amino acid sequence plus V-gene family, and excluded reads lacking a unique V-gene family. As a way to deal with suspected cross-contamination and a sequencing artifact, a later analysis dropped 450 to 600 nucleotide sequences that were highly shared and had low generation probability. In a later analysis, a clonal expansion index for each public chain was calculated from normalized within-repertoire ranks of inferred template counts. In a later analysis, generation probabilities were computed with a VDJ recombination model fitted to out-of-frame rearrangements, and the resulting probabilities were checked against IGoR. A later analysis scored TCR-TCR, TCR-HLA and TCR-CMV co-occurrence with hypergeometric tests, applying a repertoire-size bias correction to TCR pairs. A later analysis estimated false discovery rates by permuting HLA or CMV assignments 20 times. In a later analysis, co-occurring TCRs were grouped using DBSCAN, and TCRdist sequence similarity was added for clustering within HLA-allele-positive subsets. Co-occurrence clustering excluded repertoires with fewer than 30,000 or more than 120,000 public chains, plus five with anomalous nucleotide sharing. What TCRdb holds here is the immuneACCESS table cut down to in-frame rearrangements. Part of the clones is not present; checked against another copy, under half of the missing clones reflect an unresolved V gene, and the others are unexplained. The V and J calls and clone size are taken from that table; D and trimming were inferred from the DNA. The sample records about 180,000 clones, about 79% of which are singletons. The ten largest clones represent around 1.5% of the sample.

This entry belongs to a study of cytomegalovirus exposure and HLA in healthy donors (dated by TCRdb to between 2016 and 2019). About the investigation overall: According to an earlier analysis of a few hundred of the donors, roughly 180 million T cells yielded roughly 110 million unique TCR beta sequences and approximately 280 Gb of sequence data. An earlier analysis of about 600 of the donors used high-throughput TCR beta sequencing to judge whether each TCR beta V gene segment behaved as functional or pseudogenic. To study patterns of TCR occurrence, a later analysis re-analyzed previously published TCR beta repertoires from 700 or so donors and added high-resolution HLA genotyping. Of the roughly 400 genotyped donors, 81% fell in the genetic ancestry cluster associated with self-reported Caucasian donors. About 310 gigabases of sequencing data and approximately 80 million unique TCR sequences were included in an early release covering 550 to 650 HLA-typed donors. The study profiled the T cell repertoires of some 610 subjects by immunosequencing and related them to cytomegalovirus serostatus. Every repertoire in the discovery cohort had been generated on one and the same sequencing platform. HLA typing covered class I and class II loci at four-digit resolution. A separate validation cohort of 100 to 150 different subjects was used in addition to the 666-subject first cohort. Across 300 to 500 genotyped donors of the cohort, an average of approximately 240,000 unique TCR beta nucleotide sequences per donor were sequenced, and 15% to 20% of those sequences were non-productive. A later genetic analysis used genome-wide SNP genotypes for about 65% of the roughly 700 donors, treating that subset as a discovery cohort. Rather than drawing on any new phenotypic data, the later analysis identified candidate immune exposures from TCR beta sequences and the way those sequences occurred across donors. Typing coverage varied by locus: about 620-640 donors for A, B, C, DRB1 and DQB1; approximately 500 for DQA1; around 570 for DPA1; 450 to 480 for DPB1. Alongside the repertoire data, information on donor age, sex, ethnicity and CMV serostatus was compiled. Four to six DR-DQ haplotypes were handled as single units for association and clustering because linkage in the cohort was strong. The study was designed to test whether signatures of past pathogen exposure could be identified by cataloging public T cell receptors. To predict cytomegalovirus infection status, the study combined high-throughput TCR immunosequencing, statistical association of individual TCRs with disease status, and machine learning. The full study reports these points: A later analysis found that TCR association rates varied across HLA loci, with DRB1 alleles showing the most associated TCRs and HLA-C alleles the fewest. In a later genetic analysis, a missense DCLRE1C variant was associated with V-gene and J-gene trimming of TCR beta chains, and the association was replicated in an independent cohort. A few of the identified cytomegalovirus-associated TCR beta chains were confirmed in vitro to be specific for cytomegalovirus antigens. When HLA alleles, especially DR and DQ, strongly co-occurred, attributing TCR associations to individual alleles was difficult. A later analysis found that HLA-associated TCR beta chains were more clonally expanded and had lower generation probabilities than equally common non-associated chains. Most TCR sequences were seen in very few donors, while some public TCRs were found in many individuals. Correlated functional status among segregating V segments might be attributable to linkage disequilibrium, but an unknown experimental factor could not be ruled out. A further reported finding was that TCR beta sequences accurately predicted the HLA-A and HLA-B alleles for most subjects in the first cohort. The presence/absence analyses assumed that sequencing depth was roughly uniform across donors, and that assumption may not be true. A total of some 180 TCR beta chains were listed by the study as associated with cytomegalovirus. According to a later analysis, parvovirus B19, influenza, CMV and Epstein-Barr virus appeared linked to several top co-occurrence clusters. For the cohort, immune exposure information was limited to CMV serostatus. In an earlier analysis of some 540 of the donors, most TCR beta V segments appeared in productive rearrangements about 87% or about 30% of the time, broadly matching IMGT annotations. A later analysis associated 15,000 to 20,000 TCR beta sequences with specific HLA alleles at a false discovery rate of 0.05. According to the authors, the approach could potentially be generalized to other disease states and immunological phenotypes. In this cohort, only TCR beta chains were sequenced, and detectable features were limited by the absence of alpha or paired-chain data. The classifier was reported to diagnose cytomegalovirus status with high specificity and sensitivity in both the original and validation cohorts. The sequencing pipeline was judged likely to have produced a cluster of highly shared sequence variants as a technical artifact. In a later analysis, most CMV-associated TCR beta chains were found to appear HLA-restricted, with HLA associations seemingly driven largely by CMV exposure. According to a later genetic analysis, donors in an Asian-associated ancestry cluster had fewer N-insertions in productive TCRs than the roughly 660-donor mean. Because counts were too low, 15 or so rarely observed V segments, including chromosome 9 orphons, were excluded from the earlier analysis of under 650 of the donors. HLA typing was unavailable for some donors at each locus, so association tests used only the typed subset.

The cohort comprised fewer than 700 healthy bone marrow donors. At the time of sampling, every cohort member was nominally healthy, though immune exposures that went unrecorded were likely present. The donor tested CMV seronegative, placing the donor among the 352 seronegative members of the cohort. A peripheral blood sample was collected from each donor, and TCR beta sequencing was performed on peripheral blood mononuclear cells. The Qiagen DNeasy Blood Extraction Kit was used to extract genomic DNA from the blood cell samples. The sample taken for sequencing was PBMCs. The TCR sequence derives from a man between 18 and 35 years old in good health and CMV-seronegative.

The DNA is TGCGCCAGCAGCCCCTGGGGGCAGGGGGCCCAAAGCTCTGGGGCCAACGTCCTGACTTTC. This sequence encodes CASSPWGQGAQSSGANVLTF. This chain is built from TRBV4-1 and TRBJ2-6; TRBD1 aligns with 8 central bases. Clipping removes 4 bases from V and 0 bases from J, with 14 as the unmatched junction base count. The germline V gene sets CDR1 to MGHRA and CDR2 to YSYEKL. The CDR3 numbers 20 residues from cysteine through phenylalanine. Kept here is only the CDR3 DNA, which spans 60 bases and is read in frame from base 1.